This passage covers 10 T cell receptor beta chains from one sample sequenced in a study of T-cell reconstitution after alpha-beta-depleted transplantation in children. Study-level results: Among T cells one year after transplant, newly produced cells accounted for most counts and diversity.

Library preparation (for TCRbeta) was performed with unique molecular identifiers. MiXCR, run by TCRdb on the PCR reads, gives a single entry per CDR3 protein. The table lists 250,000 to 300,000 distinct CDR3 sequences, 6% to 10% of them singletons, with about 8.2% in the top ten. Their target antigens are unknown. The sequences come from peripheral blood, collected 360 days after TCRalphabeta/CD19-depleted stem cell transplant. These receptor sequences come from a female patient aged 2-9 years who had a stem cell transplant for Fanconi anemia, so the T cells may come from the graft donor.

This clonotype appeared many times. The chain uses TRBV6-5 and TRBJ1-3; TRBD1 might be the D (5 bases). The CDR3 runs to 14 residues. Trimming pared 0 bases from V and 2 bases from J, leaving 5 bases between. Germline V gene lookup returns CDR1 MNHEY and CDR2 SVGAGI. The CDR3 nucleotides are TGTGCCAGCAGTTACTCAGGGGCTGGAAACACCATATATTTT. This translates into CASSYSGAGNTIYF.

Ten or more counts support this clonotype. This sequence joins TRBV10-2 and TRBJ2-1, with TRBD1 as a possible D gene (6 bases). The V end lost 3 bases, the J end lost 5 bases, and 14 bases lay between the germline ends. CDR1 is WSHSY, CDR2 SAAADI, per germline. This CDR3 spans 15 amino acids. The CDR3 DNA reads as TGCGCCAGCAGTGACATGGGGGCGTATAACAATGAGCAGTTCTTC. Encoded protein: CASSDMGAYNNEQFF.

The chain joins TRBV5-5 to TRBJ1-1, with a weak D call TRBD1 (5 bases). Germline assignment: CDR1 SGHKS and CDR2 YYEKEE (reference sequence). The CDR3 spans 14 residues. The V end lost 3 bases, the J end lost 0 bases, and 9 bases lay between the germline ends. Written as DNA, the CDR3 is TGTGCCAGCAGCTGGGGGGGGATGAACACTGAAGCTTTCTTT. Protein sequence: CASSWGGMNTEAFF.

Only a few counts were recorded for this clonotype. V and J are TRBV18 and TRBJ1-3, with D unclear. The CDR3 is 16 residues long. V lost 6 bases and J 0 bases, leaving 15 bases between the germline ends. CDR1 is KGHSH and CDR2 is LQKENI in the germline V gene. CDR3 sequence reads: CASSLLDVSSGNTIYF. The DNA of the CDR3 is TGTGCCAGCTCCCTACTGGACGTTAGCTCTGGAAACACCATATATTTT.

Only a few counts were recorded for this clonotype. In DNA, the CDR3 is TGTGCCAGCAGCCTTCTATTCCGAGGGGTATATGGCTACACCTTC. It is translated as CASSLLFRGVYGYTF. The J gene is TRBJ1-2, the V gene TRBV7-9; D may be TRBD1 (5 bases). Germline CDR1 SEHNR, CDR2 FQNEAQ (reference sequence). The V gene lost 5 bases and the J gene lost 5 bases, with 18 bases spanning the gap. This CDR3 is 15 amino acids long.

The chain recombines TRBV7-9 with TRBJ2-5, with 11 bases fitting TRBD2. V shed 11 bases, J shed 5 bases, and the junction held 16 bases outside the gene matches. The germline V gene encodes CDR1 SEHNR and CDR2 FQNEAQ (reference sequence). This CDR3 comprises 16 residues. DNA of the CDR3: TGTGCCTACGGGTCTGGCACTAGCGGGGGAAGGGAGACCCAGTACTTC. Translation gives CAYGSGTSGGRETQYF.

In its sample, this clonotype was seen a few times. This rearrangement joins TRBV12-5 to TRBJ1-2; no firm D call. Germline CDR1 LGHNT, CDR2 FRNRAP. This CDR3 region has 13 residues. Between the trimmed V and J ends, which lost 0 bases and 1 base, there was a span of 3 bases. The CDR3, as DNA: TGTGCTAGTGGTTTGGTGGATAACTATGGCTACACCTTC. Amino acid sequence: CASGLVDNYGYTF.

J is TRBJ2-7 and V is TRBV20-1; 9 bases align to TRBD2. Trimming at V came to 4 bases and at J to 4 bases, leaving 2 bases not matched to a gene. Per the germline V gene, CDR1 is DFQATT and CDR2 is SNEGSKA (reference sequence). The CDR3 runs to 12 residues. CDR3 DNA sequence: TGCAGTGCTACTCTAGCGGGATACGAGCAGTACTTC. This encodes CSATLAGYEQYF.

This clonotype showed up many times. The J gene is TRBJ2-4, the V gene TRBV29-1; no clear D gene. The ends were cut back, 7 bases at V and 2 bases at J, with 21 bases in the middle. CDR1 is SQVTM and CDR2 is ANQGSEA in the germline V gene. This CDR3 contains 16 residues. In DNA, the CDR3 is TGCAGCGCGTTCACGGTTCGCAGCTTCCCCAAAAACATTCAGTACTTC. It codes for CSAFTVRSFPKNIQYF.

At least ten counts were recorded for this clonotype. The genes are TRBV4-1 and TRBJ2-1; 7 bases are a match to TRBD1. Germline assignment: CDR1 MGHRA and CDR2 YSYEKL. The V and J ends lost 6 bases and 0 bases, in that order; junction bases with no gene match: 2. This CDR3 has 14 residues. CDR3 DNA: TGCGCCAGCAGACAGGGGAGCTCCTACAATGAGCAGTTCTTC. Translated, it gives CASRQGSSYNEQFF.